This is a list of T cell receptor beta chains from one sample in a study of a mutant IDH1 vaccine in newly diagnosed glioma. Using immunoSEQ multiplex PCR, the repertoire was profiled, and TCRdb retains in-frame clones only, with some absent. Of around 92,000 clones detected, about 87% appear once; the ten largest clones hold around 0.6%. The material was PBMCs, obtained from a glioma patient treated with radiotherapy, temozolomide or both. The source is a woman in her forties or fifties with glioma. Both conserved end residues are part of each CDR3. The order of the fields is V gene, D gene, J gene, clone size, CDR3 DNA, CDR3 protein. D genes are given only for firm matches. Clone size is shown for a subset of rows, as once, few, many or a class of expanded clone.

V gene: TRBV7-9; D gene: TRBD2; J gene: TRBJ2-2; clone size: NA; CDR3 DNA: TGTGCCAGCACCCAGGCGGGGGACGGGGAGCTGTTTTTT; CDR3 protein: CASTQAGDGELFF
V gene: TRBV10-3; D gene: TRBD2; J gene: TRBJ2-2; clone size: NA; CDR3 DNA: TGTGCCATCAGTGGGACTAGCGGGAGCGATGGCACCGGGGAGCTGTTTTTT; CDR3 protein: CAISGTSGSDGTGELFF
V gene: TRBV11-3; D gene: TRBD1; J gene: TRBJ2-2; clone size: NA; CDR3 DNA: TGTGCCAGCAGCCCCCGGGACAGATTCAACACCGGGGAGCTGTTTTTT; CDR3 protein: CASSPRDRFNTGELFF
V gene: TRBV10-2; D gene: TRBD2; J gene: TRBJ2-7; clone size: NA; CDR3 DNA: TGCGCCAGCAGACCTTCTAGCGGGAGCTACGAGCAGTACTTC; CDR3 protein: CASRPSSGSYEQYF
V gene: TRBV5-1; D gene: NA; J gene: TRBJ1-1; clone size: NA; CDR3 DNA: TGCGCCAGCAGCTTGGCCGTAATAGGGAGGAACACTGAAGCTTTCTTT; CDR3 protein: CASSLAVIGRNTEAFF
V gene: TRBV6-6; D gene: NA; J gene: TRBJ2-7; clone size: once; CDR3 DNA: TGTGCCAGCAGTTACTCGTCCCCGTCCTACGAGCAGTACTTC; CDR3 protein: CASSYSSPSYEQYF
V gene: TRBV18; D gene: NA; J gene: TRBJ1-1; clone size: NA; CDR3 DNA: TGTGCCAGCTCACCACAGGAGAACACTGAAGCTTTCTTT; CDR3 protein: CASSPQENTEAFF
V gene: TRBV6-1; D gene: NA; J gene: TRBJ2-5; clone size: NA; CDR3 DNA: TGTGCCAGCAGTGAAGGGGGAGAGACCCAGTACTTC; CDR3 protein: CASSEGGETQYF
V gene: TRBV28; D gene: TRBD1; J gene: TRBJ1-1; clone size: NA; CDR3 DNA: TGTGCCAGCAGTCCGCAGGGGGCCCACATGAACACTGAAGCTTTCTTT; CDR3 protein: CASSPQGAHMNTEAFF
V gene: TRBV18; D gene: NA; J gene: TRBJ2-1; clone size: NA; CDR3 DNA: TGTGCCAGCTCACCGGGCGTATCCTACAATGAGCAGTTCTTC; CDR3 protein: CASSPGVSYNEQFF
V gene: TRBV19; D gene: TRBD2; J gene: TRBJ2-1; clone size: few; CDR3 DNA: TGTGCCAGTAGTATAGTTCACGGGAGGAACAATGAGCAGTTCTTC; CDR3 protein: CASSIVHGRNNEQFF
V gene: TRBV9; D gene: NA; J gene: TRBJ1-6; clone size: NA; CDR3 DNA: TGTGCCAGCAGCGTAGGGTCCACGAGCTCCTATAATTCACCCCTCCACTTT; CDR3 protein: CASSVGSTSSYNSPLHF
V gene: TRBV4-1; D gene: TRBD1; J gene: TRBJ2-7; clone size: NA; CDR3 DNA: TGCGCCAGCAGCCAAGTTGACAGGGCAGACTACGAGCAGTACTTC; CDR3 protein: CASSQVDRADYEQYF
V gene: TRBV28; D gene: NA; J gene: TRBJ1-6; clone size: NA; CDR3 DNA: TGTGCCAGCAGTTTTCTCACACGGGCGTCTGGTTCACCCCTCCACTTT; CDR3 protein: CASSFLTRASGSPLHF
V gene: TRBV28; D gene: NA; J gene: TRBJ1-1; clone size: NA; CDR3 DNA: TGTGCCAGCAGTTTAGGAGCGGGGGCCAACACTGAAGCTTTCTTT; CDR3 protein: CASSLGAGANTEAFF
V gene: TRBV5-8; D gene: NA; J gene: TRBJ1-4; clone size: NA; CDR3 DNA: TGTGCCAGCAGCCCGGACTGGGAAAAACTGTTTTTT; CDR3 protein: CASSPDWEKLFF
V gene: TRBV2; D gene: NA; J gene: TRBJ1-1; clone size: NA; CDR3 DNA: TGTGCCAGCAGTGAAGGACCGAGCTACTTCTTT; CDR3 protein: CASSEGPSYFF
V gene: TRBV5-1; D gene: TRBD1; J gene: TRBJ2-2; clone size: NA; CDR3 DNA: TGCGCCAGCGGCTTGGGGACAGCCGCCACCGGGGAGCTGTTTTTT; CDR3 protein: CASGLGTAATGELFF
V gene: TRBV28; D gene: NA; J gene: TRBJ1-2; clone size: NA; CDR3 DNA: TGTGCCAGCAGCTCCCCCCATGGCTACACCTTC; CDR3 protein: CASSSPHGYTF
V gene: TRBV28; D gene: NA; J gene: TRBJ2-1; clone size: NA; CDR3 DNA: TGTGCCAGCAGTTTAGGAGGGAGCTCCTACAATGAGCAGTTCTTC; CDR3 protein: CASSLGGSSYNEQFF
V gene: TRBV28; D gene: TRBD2; J gene: TRBJ2-7; clone size: NA; CDR3 DNA: TGTGCCAGCAGTTTAGCTAGCGGGAGGCGAAGCGAGCAGTACTTC; CDR3 protein: CASSLASGRRSEQYF
V gene: TRBV2; D gene: NA; J gene: TRBJ1-5; clone size: NA; CDR3 DNA: TGTGCCAGCACCCCTGTGGCGGGATTTAGCAATCAGCCCCAGCATTTT; CDR3 protein: CASTPVAGFSNQPQHF
V gene: TRBV6-5; D gene: TRBD2; J gene: TRBJ2-5; clone size: NA; CDR3 DNA: TGTGCCAGCAGTTACAGGAGCGGGAGGGTAGAGACCCAGTACTTC; CDR3 protein: CASSYRSGRVETQYF
V gene: TRBV5-1; D gene: NA; J gene: TRBJ1-3; clone size: NA; CDR3 DNA: TGCGCCAGCAGCTTGGAGGCCCGGACCTCCTCTGGAAACACCATATATTTT; CDR3 protein: CASSLEARTSSGNTIYF
V gene: TRBV6-6; D gene: NA; J gene: TRBJ1-1; clone size: few; CDR3 DNA: TGTGCCAGCACTTTACAGGAATCTATGAACACTGAAGCTTTCTTT; CDR3 protein: CASTLQESMNTEAFF
V gene: TRBV6-5; D gene: NA; J gene: TRBJ1-5; clone size: NA; CDR3 DNA: TGTGCCAGCAGCCCCCGACGGGGCAATCAGCCCCAGCATTTT; CDR3 protein: CASSPRRGNQPQHF
V gene: TRBV5-1; D gene: TRBD1; J gene: TRBJ1-2; clone size: once; CDR3 DNA: TGCGCCAGCAGCGCCCGGGACAGGGGATACTATGGCTACACCTTC; CDR3 protein: CASSARDRGYYGYTF
V gene: TRBV6-1; D gene: NA; J gene: TRBJ2-1; clone size: NA; CDR3 DNA: TGTGCCAGCAGTGAAAGGGGGGATTTGCAGTTCTTC; CDR3 protein: CASSERGDLQFF
V gene: TRBV19; D gene: NA; J gene: TRBJ2-7; clone size: NA; CDR3 DNA: TGTGCCAGTAGTCCAGGGACCGGGAGCTACGAGCAGTACTTC; CDR3 protein: CASSPGTGSYEQYF
V gene: TRBV7-9; D gene: NA; J gene: TRBJ2-3; clone size: NA; CDR3 DNA: TGTGCCAGCAGCTTACGGGGGAGAACCGCAGATACGCAGTATTTT; CDR3 protein: CASSLRGRTADTQYF
V gene: TRBV9; D gene: NA; J gene: TRBJ2-1; clone size: few; CDR3 DNA: TGTGCCAGCAGCCCGGGGCAGCTCAATGAGCAGTTCTTC; CDR3 protein: CASSPGQLNEQFF
V gene: TRBV5-1; D gene: TRBD2; J gene: TRBJ2-1; clone size: NA; CDR3 DNA: TGCGCCAGCAGCCCCGGGACTAGCGGGTTCGATGAGCAGTTCTTC; CDR3 protein: CASSPGTSGFDEQFF
V gene: TRBV9; D gene: TRBD2; J gene: TRBJ2-1; clone size: NA; CDR3 DNA: TGTGCCAGCAGCGAGGGTAGCGGGACCTACAATGAGCAGTTCTTC; CDR3 protein: CASSEGSGTYNEQFF
V gene: TRBV7-9; D gene: TRBD2; J gene: TRBJ2-7; clone size: once; CDR3 DNA: TGTGCCAGCAGCCTTAGCGGGAAAAGAGGCGAGCAGTACTTC; CDR3 protein: CASSLSGKRGEQYF
V gene: TRBV5-1; D gene: NA; J gene: TRBJ1-2; clone size: NA; CDR3 DNA: TGCGCCAGCAGGTCCAGTGTTAACTATGGCTACACCTTC; CDR3 protein: CASRSSVNYGYTF
V gene: TRBV7-2; D gene: NA; J gene: TRBJ1-2; clone size: NA; CDR3 DNA: TGTGCCAGCAGCTTAGATAACGCAGGGAACTATGGCTACACCTTC; CDR3 protein: CASSLDNAGNYGYTF
V gene: TRBV20-1; D gene: NA; J gene: TRBJ2-1; clone size: NA; CDR3 DNA: TGCAGTGCTAAGAACAATGAGCAGTTCTTC; CDR3 protein: CSAKNNEQFF
V gene: TRBV28; D gene: NA; J gene: TRBJ2-7; clone size: NA; CDR3 DNA: TGTGCCAGCACGACGGGATCCCTGCTCGAGCAGTACTTC; CDR3 protein: CASTTGSLLEQYF
V gene: TRBV7-2; D gene: TRBD2; J gene: TRBJ2-5; clone size: NA; CDR3 DNA: TGTGCCAGCAGCTACCAGCGGGGGGGCACGGAGACCCAGTACTTC; CDR3 protein: CASSYQRGGTETQYF
V gene: TRBV19; D gene: NA; J gene: TRBJ2-7; clone size: NA; CDR3 DNA: TGTGCCAGTAGCGGACAGACTAGCTCCTACGAGCAGTACTTC; CDR3 protein: CASSGQTSSYEQYF
V gene: TRBV7-9; D gene: TRBD2; J gene: TRBJ2-2; clone size: NA; CDR3 DNA: TGTGCCAGCAGCTTCTTCTTAGCGGGAACCGGGGAGCTGTTTTTT; CDR3 protein: CASSFFLAGTGELFF
V gene: TRBV9; D gene: NA; J gene: TRBJ1-3; clone size: NA; CDR3 DNA: TGTGCCAGCAGCGGGGTCGGCAGCTCTGGAAACACCATATATTTT; CDR3 protein: CASSGVGSSGNTIYF